These T cell receptor beta chains were read from a single sample in a study of monozygotic twins with inflammatory bowel disease. TCRdb re-analyzed the 5' RACE reads; it lists each CDR3 protein once, without DNA. Here the sample table reports a few hundred thousand distinct CDR3 sequences. The source material was blood. These receptors all come from a human donor with ulcerative colitis or Crohn's disease, or a healthy co-twin of an affected twin (not recorded which). The CDR3 runs from the conserved cysteine through the conserved F or W. A row's size may be missing; if present it is once, few, many or a size class.

j_gene: TRBJ1-2
abundance: NA
v_gene: TRBV5-1
CDR3aa: CASSLVSGGNYGYTF

j_gene: TRBJ1-2
abundance: NA
v_gene: TRBV12-3/TRBV12-4
CDR3aa: CASRDRGGYTF

j_gene: TRBJ1-5
abundance: NA
v_gene: TRBV4-1
CDR3aa: CASSQDFQRNQPQHF

j_gene: TRBJ2-7
abundance: NA
v_gene: TRBV3-1
CDR3aa: CASSSLGWAYEQYF

j_gene: TRBJ2-1
abundance: NA
v_gene: TRBV5-1
CDR3aa: CASSLIALDEQFF

j_gene: TRBJ1-6
abundance: NA
v_gene: TRBV20-1
CDR3aa: CSARGTGSRSLHF

j_gene: TRBJ2-3
abundance: NA
v_gene: TRBV24-1
CDR3aa: CATGSGGTDTQYF

j_gene: TRBJ2-3
abundance: NA
v_gene: TRBV7-7
CDR3aa: CASSSTERSTDTQYF

j_gene: TRBJ2-7
abundance: NA
v_gene: TRBV28
CDR3aa: CASSGTAETYEQYF

j_gene: TRBJ2-3
abundance: NA
v_gene: TRBV20-1
CDR3aa: CSYLWGGPEDTQYF

j_gene: TRBJ1-2
abundance: NA
v_gene: TRBV5-5
CDR3aa: CASSLGGTYGYTF

j_gene: TRBJ2-1
abundance: NA
v_gene: TRBV11-1
CDR3aa: CASSLMFGGGAYISYNEQFF

j_gene: TRBJ2-1
abundance: NA
v_gene: TRBV10-3
CDR3aa: CAISESYTNEQFF

j_gene: TRBJ1-2
abundance: medium-sized
v_gene: TRBV20-1
CDR3aa: CSASQKQGPGSGYTF

j_gene: TRBJ2-5
abundance: NA
v_gene: TRBV5-1
CDR3aa: CASSLDRGLQTQYF

j_gene: TRBJ2-2
abundance: NA
v_gene: TRBV25-1
CDR3aa: CASSVAGTTSNTGELFF

j_gene: TRBJ2-7
abundance: NA
v_gene: TRBV9
CDR3aa: CASTRLAGGSLYEQYF

j_gene: TRBJ2-2
abundance: NA
v_gene: TRBV12-3/TRBV12-4
CDR3aa: CASGSGATNTGELFF

j_gene: TRBJ2-2
abundance: NA
v_gene: TRBV11-2
CDR3aa: CASSLRQGVAGELFF

j_gene: TRBJ2-1
abundance: NA
v_gene: TRBV5-1
CDR3aa: CASSPGLAGGLPYNEQFF

j_gene: TRBJ1-4
abundance: NA
v_gene: TRBV28
CDR3aa: CASGSGTNEKLFF

j_gene: TRBJ1-2
abundance: NA
v_gene: TRBV29-1
CDR3aa: CSTGAGNGYTF

j_gene: TRBJ1-5
abundance: NA
v_gene: TRBV3-1
CDR3aa: CASSETGVGPQHF

j_gene: TRBJ1-3
abundance: NA
v_gene: TRBV5-5
CDR3aa: CASSLDQGAFGNTIYF

j_gene: TRBJ2-2
abundance: NA
v_gene: TRBV3-1
CDR3aa: CASAPSDRPGELFF

j_gene: TRBJ2-6
abundance: NA
v_gene: TRBV5-1
CDR3aa: CASSLVGRTGSGANVLTF

j_gene: TRBJ2-1
abundance: NA
v_gene: TRBV5-6
CDR3aa: CASRYRDRVYNEQFF

j_gene: TRBJ2-1
abundance: NA
v_gene: TRBV12-3/TRBV12-4
CDR3aa: CASSQDGGVYNEQFF

j_gene: TRBJ2-1
abundance: NA
v_gene: TRBV5-1
CDR3aa: CASSLWGGSNNEQFF

j_gene: TRBJ2-7
abundance: NA
v_gene: TRBV7-9
CDR3aa: CASSLVGTGGYEQYF

j_gene: TRBJ2-3
abundance: NA
v_gene: TRBV10-3
CDR3aa: CAISTTAGSTDTQYF

j_gene: TRBJ2-1
abundance: NA
v_gene: TRBV20-1
CDR3aa: CSDFLRDRRNEQFF

j_gene: TRBJ2-1
abundance: NA
v_gene: TRBV5-1
CDR3aa: CASRWDGSSYNEQFF

j_gene: TRBJ1-3
abundance: NA
v_gene: TRBV4-2
CDR3aa: CASSQVGSRDGWNTIYF

j_gene: TRBJ2-6
abundance: NA
v_gene: TRBV9
CDR3aa: CASSVAGAGANVLTF

j_gene: TRBJ1-2
abundance: NA
v_gene: TRBV4-3
CDR3aa: CASSQELGQGLNYGYTF

j_gene: TRBJ2-4
abundance: NA
v_gene: TRBV5-1
CDR3aa: CASSLGQGLAKNIQYF

j_gene: TRBJ2-2
abundance: NA
v_gene: TRBV18
CDR3aa: CASSQGWNTGELFF

j_gene: TRBJ1-1
abundance: NA
v_gene: TRBV12-3/TRBV12-4
CDR3aa: CASSLRTGNTEAFF

j_gene: TRBJ2-5
abundance: NA
v_gene: TRBV7-6
CDR3aa: CASSLGDRGLETQYF

j_gene: TRBJ1-2
abundance: NA
v_gene: TRBV5-1
CDR3aa: CASSAGTVSNYGYTF

j_gene: TRBJ1-2
abundance: NA
v_gene: TRBV7-3
CDR3aa: CASSATENYGYTF

j_gene: TRBJ2-1
abundance: NA
v_gene: TRBV6-4
CDR3aa: CASSDQGSHNEQFF